Below, one T cell receptor beta chain is given with its context. What it binds is not known. This sample stems from a study of cytomegalovirus exposure and HLA in healthy donors. Regarding the study as a whole: Some highly shared sequence variants likely arose as a pipeline artifact. A later analysis reportedly found that, within productive TCRs, an Asian-associated ancestry cluster had fewer N-insertions than the mean observed across the approximately 670 donors.

PCR primers comprised 60 Vbeta and 13 Jbeta primers. The table came from immunoSEQ multiplex PCR; TCRdb's copy has only in-frame clones and leaves some out. The table records about 160,000 clones, around 76% of them present only once. CDR3 length equals 20 residues. Germline trimming cut 3 bases from V and 0 bases from J; bases unmatched to any gene: 17. CDR1 is SGHRS, CDR2 YFSETQ, per germline. The sequence was obtained from a woman between 40 and 50 years old in good health and CMV-seronegative. The sequenced sample consisted of PBMCs. The chain recombines TRBV5-1 with TRBJ2-3; 9 bases are shared with TRBD2. The CDR3 sequence is CASSSRTWGLANPSTDTQYF. The CDR3 DNA reads as TGCGCCAGCAGCTCGAGGACATGGGGACTAGCAAACCCTAGCACAGATACGCAGTATTTT.